This entry is about one TCR beta chain. The record originates from a study of control samples from healthy donors and cancer patients. The assay was immunoSEQ multiplex PCR, and TCRdb's table has in-frame clones only and misses some. The profile covers about 40,000 clones, with about 90% appearing a single time and about 3.5% taken by the ten largest. Trimming shortened V by 5 bases and J by 3 bases, and 13 bases separated the two germline ends. The CDR3 runs to 15 residues. Germline assignment: CDR1 SGHVS and CDR2 FNYEAQ. The clonotype originates from a woman between 45 and 65 years old in good health. Sample: blood. The rearrangement joins TRBV7-6 to TRBJ2-2, with D hard to call. CDR3 bases: TGTGCCAGCAGCCCGCGTGGGGATTACACCGGGGAGCTGTTTTTT. Protein product: CASSPRGDYTGELFF. The full variable domain, in which reference TRBV7-6 and TRBJ2-2 provide the parts outside the CDR3, is GAGVSQSPRYKVTKRGQDVALRCDPISGHVSLYWYRQALGQGPEFLTYFNYEAQQDKSGLPNDRFSAERPEGSISTLTIQRTEQRDSAMYRCASSPRGDYTGELFFGEGSRLTVL.